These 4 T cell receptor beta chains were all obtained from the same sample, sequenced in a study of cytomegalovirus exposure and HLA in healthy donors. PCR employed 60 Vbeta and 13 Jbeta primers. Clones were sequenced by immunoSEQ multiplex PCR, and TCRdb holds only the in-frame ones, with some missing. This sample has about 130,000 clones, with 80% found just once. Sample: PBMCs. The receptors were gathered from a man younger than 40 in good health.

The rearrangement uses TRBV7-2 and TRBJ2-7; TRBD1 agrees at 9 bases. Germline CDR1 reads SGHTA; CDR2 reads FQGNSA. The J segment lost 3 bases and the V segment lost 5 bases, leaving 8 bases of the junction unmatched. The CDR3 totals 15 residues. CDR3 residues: CASSPRTGASYEQYF. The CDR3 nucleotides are TGTGCCAGCAGCCCGAGGACAGGGGCTAGCTACGAGCAGTACTTC.

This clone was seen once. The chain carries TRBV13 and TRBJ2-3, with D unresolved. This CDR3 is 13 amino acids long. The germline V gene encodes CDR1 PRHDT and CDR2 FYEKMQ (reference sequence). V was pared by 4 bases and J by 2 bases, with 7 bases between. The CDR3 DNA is TGTGCCAGCAGCTCCCCGGTCACAGATACGCAGTATTTT. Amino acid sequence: CASSSPVTDTQYF.

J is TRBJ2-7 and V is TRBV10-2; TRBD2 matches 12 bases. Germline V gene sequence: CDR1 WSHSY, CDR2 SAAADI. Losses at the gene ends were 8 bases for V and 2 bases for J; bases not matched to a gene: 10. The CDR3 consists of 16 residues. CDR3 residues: CASHSGLAGIPYEQYF. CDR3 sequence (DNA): TGCGCCAGCCATTCCGGACTAGCGGGAATTCCCTACGAGCAGTACTTC.

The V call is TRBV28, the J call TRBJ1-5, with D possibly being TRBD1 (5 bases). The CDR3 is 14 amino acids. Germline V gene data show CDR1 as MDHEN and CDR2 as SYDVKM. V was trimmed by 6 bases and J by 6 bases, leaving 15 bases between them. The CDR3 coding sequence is TGTGCCAGCAGCTACCCCCAGGGCGGTCAGCCCCAGCATTTT. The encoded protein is CASSYPQGGQPQHF. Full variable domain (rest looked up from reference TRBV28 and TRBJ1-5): DVKVTQSSRYLVKRTGEKVFLECVQDMDHENMFWYRQDPGLGLRLIYFSYDVKMKEKGDIPEGYSVSREKKERFSLILESASTNQTSMYLCASSYPQGGQPQHFGDGTRLSIL.